The present TCR beta chain was sequenced within a study of regulatory T cells in long-lasting Graves disease. This clonotype was detected ten times or more. Its antigen is unknown. HTBI primers from iRepertoire and Arm-PCR of CDR3 regions yielded the TCR beta libraries. TCRdb re-called the multiplex PCR reads with MiXCR, one entry per CDR3 protein. The table includes approximately 350,000 distinct CDR3 sequences, more than 20% detected once. Time point given: persistent/refractory GD, antithyroid drugs over 5 years with positive TRAb. The authors made the TCR library using RNA they extracted from PBMCs. American Thyroid Association guidelines were used to diagnose Graves' disease. Study observations and caveats: Clonotypes that were public and shared totalled roughly 3,000 in persistent patients versus over 800 in new patients.

Trimming pared 5 bases from V and 7 bases from J, leaving 12 bases between. The CDR3 sequence is 12 residues long. The clonotype comes from a woman in her thirties or forties with Graves disease. The sample in question was peripheral blood mononuclear cells (PBMCs), obtained when the disease was refractory, from a patient treated with antithyroid drugs. This chain uses TRBV12-3 or TRBV12-4 with TRBJ2-7, with D perhaps TRBD2 (5 bases). The CDR3 nucleotides are TGTGCCAGCAGTCACCGCCGGGGTGAGCAGTACTTC. Translating it yields CASSHRRGEQYF.